One T cell receptor (beta chain) is described in this entry. This sample was taken from a study of blood T cell repertoires in COVID-19. Study summary: Sites across the United States, Italy and Spain contributed samples from acute and convalescent COVID-19. T cells, B-cell-depleted T cells, or PBMCs provided the cDNA or gDNA that served as material.

The authors' processing: The assay estimated nucleated cells by amplifying reference gene primers. The repertoire was sequenced with immunoSEQ multiplex PCR; TCRdb's copy has only in-frame clones and lacks some. The V and J calls and clone size were taken over from that table, and D and trimming were inferred from the DNA. The sample has 300,000 or so clones; 85% to 90% are singletons. Germline values: CDR1 SGHDN, CDR2 FVKESK. CDR3 length equals 12 residues. The V end was cut by 4 bases, the J end by 6 bases, with 7 bases between. The TCR comes from a woman in her forties with acute or convalescent COVID-19. Sequenced: peripheral blood. The rearrangement joins TRBV14 to TRBJ2-1; perhaps TRBD2 as D (6 bases). The DNA of the CDR3 is TGTGCCAGCAGCCCCGGGGGCAATGAGCAGTTCTTC. Translation gives CASSPGGNEQFF.